Sequencing of this T cell receptor (beta chain) was carried out in a study of blood T cell repertoires in COVID-19. Study context: Acute-phase and convalescent COVID-19 samples originated in the United States, Italy and Spain. Nucleic acid was either cDNA or gDNA, and it came from T cells, B-cell-depleted T cells, or PBMCs.

Original processing notes: Researchers report that nucleated cell counts were estimated from reference gene primer amplification. This table comes from immunoSEQ multiplex PCR, and its TCRdb copy is limited to in-frame clones, with some not included. The V and J calls and clone size were taken over from that table, and D and trimming were inferred from the DNA. The profile shows approximately 120,000 clones, roughly 76% of them singletons. The V and J ends lost 3 bases and 4 bases, in that order; junction bases with no gene match: 6. The CDR3 consists of 15 residues. Germline V gene sequence: CDR1 SGDLS, CDR2 YYNGEE.

The sample comprised peripheral blood. This chain uses TRBV9 with TRBJ1-1, with 10 bases fitting TRBD1. This TCR was sampled from a human donor in a cohort sampled during active COVID-19. This chain's CDR3 is CASSARQGAGTEAFF. The CDR3 DNA sequence: TGTGCCAGCAGCGCAAGACAGGGGGCCGGCACTGAAGCTTTCTTT.